A selection of T cell receptor beta chains follows, all from one sample in a study of shared clonotypes between healthy human individuals. The method was immunoSEQ multiplex PCR; TCRdb's version includes in-frame clones alone and lacks a portion of them. Of about 2.1 million clones in the sample, just over 90% are singletons; the top ten hold around 1.7%. The sample consisted of naive CD8+ T cells from PBMCs. The receptor set was obtained from a man aged 18 to 30 in good health. Some clones in this sample may be carry-over from other donors' samples. CDR3s include the opening cysteine and the closing phenylalanine or tryptophan. A D gene is named only where the DNA matches it firmly. Size is omitted from some rows. Given values are once, few, many or a class for expanded clones.

size	D	V	J	DNA	CDR3
NA	NA	TRBV7-9	TRBJ1-5	TGTGCCAGCAGCTCGGGGAATCAGCCCCAGCATTTT	CASSSGNQPQHF
NA	TRBD2	TRBV18	TRBJ2-1	TGTGCCAGCCCTGGGGCTAGCGGGAGTTACTCCTACAATGAGCAGTTCTTC	CASPGASGSYSYNEQFF
NA	NA	TRBV9	TRBJ1-2	TGTGCCAGCAGCGTAGGACGGGGGGCGCCCCTCTATGGCTACACCTTC	CASSVGRGAPLYGYTF
NA	TRBD2	TRBV11-1	TRBJ2-1	TGTGCCAGCAGCCGCGGGACGGGGGGGTCACACAATGAGCAGTTCTTC	CASSRGTGGSHNEQFF
NA	NA	TRBV12-2	TRBJ1-6	TGTGCAAGTCGCTTTGTCATCCCAGGGGTCCACAATTCACCCCTCCACTTT	CASRFVIPGVHNSPLHF
few	NA	TRBV9	TRBJ2-1	TGTGCCAGCACGGGTACTCCCCAAGGGGAGCAGTTCTTC	CASTGTPQGEQFF
NA	NA	TRBV27	TRBJ2-1	TGTGCCAGCAGCAGATCCCCCCCCAGTTTTGAGCAGTTCTTC	CASSRSPPSFEQFF
NA	NA	TRBV28	TRBJ2-7	TGTGCCAGCAGTTTGGTGACACCCTCCTACGAGCAGTACTTC	CASSLVTPSYEQYF
NA	NA	TRBV7-9	TRBJ2-1	TGTGCCAGCAGCTTAGGAAAGAATGAGCAGTTCTTC	CASSLGKNEQFF
NA	TRBD2	TRBV7-8	TRBJ2-1	TGTGCCAGCAGCCCCCAGGGACTAGCATCCAATGAGCAGTTCTTC	CASSPQGLASNEQFF
NA	TRBD1	TRBV7-9	TRBJ2-2	TGTGCCAGCAGCCCAGGGGGCGCGAACACCGGGGAGCTGTTTTTT	CASSPGGANTGELFF
NA	TRBD2	TRBV7-8	TRBJ2-7	TGTGCCAGCAGCTTAGTGGCGGGAGTGCCCTACGAGCAGTACTTC	CASSLVAGVPYEQYF
NA	NA	TRBV11-2	TRBJ2-1	TGTGCCAGCACCCAGAGGGGGGACTCCTACAATGAGCAGTTCTTC	CASTQRGDSYNEQFF
NA	NA	TRBV9	TRBJ1-3	TGTGCCAGCAGCGTGCTGGGGAGCTCTGGAAACACCATATATTTT	CASSVLGSSGNTIYF
NA	NA	TRBV4-2	TRBJ1-3	TGTGCCAGCAGCCAAGATGAGGCAGACAAGTCATACTCTGGAAACACCATATATTTT	CASSQDEADKSYSGNTIYF
NA	NA	TRBV28	TRBJ2-7	TGTGCCAGCAGTCCTCTTCGAAGTAGCCCCTACGAGCAGTACTTC	CASSPLRSSPYEQYF
NA	NA	TRBV20-1	TRBJ2-7	TGCAGTGCCAAACTAGCCTACGAGCAGTACTTC	CSAKLAYEQYF
few	TRBD1	TRBV28	TRBJ1-1	TGTGCCAGCAGTTTGACAGGGTACACTGAAGCTTTCTTT	CASSLTGYTEAFF
NA	NA	TRBV28	TRBJ2-2	TGTGCCAGCAGACCTACACAGGGCAACACCGGGGAGCTGTTTTTT	CASRPTQGNTGELFF
NA	NA	TRBV28	TRBJ2-7	TGTGCCAGCAGTTTATCTGGGGACTACGAGCAGTACTTC	CASSLSGDYEQYF
NA	TRBD1	TRBV27	TRBJ2-5	TGTGCCAGCAGCCCCGGGACAGGGGGTTTGCAAGAGACCCAGTACTTC	CASSPGTGGLQETQYF
NA	TRBD2	TRBV2	TRBJ2-7	TGTGCCAGTATTGAGACTAGCGACCACTACGAGCAGTACTTC	CASIETSDHYEQYF
NA	TRBD2	TRBV28	TRBJ2-7	TGTGCCAGCAGTTTGGGGGTAGCGGGAGAGCAGTACTTC	CASSLGVAGEQYF
NA	TRBD1	TRBV27	TRBJ2-7	TGTGCCAGCAGTTTAGGACAGGGCAGCGAGCAGTACTTC	CASSLGQGSEQYF
NA	NA	TRBV28	TRBJ1-5	TGTGCCAGCAGTTTAAGTACGACACATGGCAATCAGCCCCAGCATTTT	CASSLSTTHGNQPQHF
NA	TRBD1	TRBV10-3	TRBJ2-7	TGTGCCATCAGTGACCCGGGACAGGGTTCCCACGAGCAGTACTTC	CAISDPGQGSHEQYF
once	TRBD2	TRBV29-1	TRBJ2-5	TGCAGCGTCGGGGGGAGGGAGACTAGCCCTAACTTC	CSVGGRETSPNF
NA	TRBD1	TRBV6-5	TRBJ1-1	TGTGCCAGCAGTACCACCGGGACAGGGGACACTGAAGCTTTCTTT	CASSTTGTGDTEAFF
NA	NA	TRBV27	TRBJ2-6	TGTGCCAGCAGTTCACCCGGCGGGGCCAACGTCCTGACTTTC	CASSSPGGANVLTF
NA	NA	TRBV5-1	TRBJ2-6	TGCGCCAGCAGCACAGGTCCTGGGGCCAACGTCCTGACTTTC	CASSTGPGANVLTF
NA	NA	TRBV25-1	TRBJ2-5	TGTGCCAGCAGTGGGGGCTGGGGCCCAGAGACCCAGTACTTC	CASSGGWGPETQYF
NA	TRBD2	TRBV29-1	TRBJ2-1	TGCAGCGTTGTATTGCGGGAGGACAATGAGCAGTTCTTC	CSVVLREDNEQFF
NA	NA	TRBV29-1	TRBJ1-2	TGCAGCGTTGTCATGGAGAACTATGGCTACACCTTC	CSVVMENYGYTF
NA	NA	TRBV7-9	TRBJ1-1	TGTGCCAGCGGCGAACGGGACAACATGAACACTGAAGCTTTCTTT	CASGERDNMNTEAFF
NA	NA	TRBV10-2	TRBJ2-1	TGCGCCAGCAGTGAGTTAACGTTCTACAATGAGCAGTTCTTC	CASSELTFYNEQFF
NA	TRBD1	TRBV27	TRBJ2-2	TGTGCCAGCAGTTTATCGATGGGACAGGGTGTTGGCGGGGAGCTGTTTTTT	CASSLSMGQGVGGELFF
NA	NA	TRBV7-2	TRBJ1-1	TGTGCCAGCAGCTTAGCAGGGGGAATGAACACTGAAGCTTTCTTT	CASSLAGGMNTEAFF
NA	TRBD1	TRBV27	TRBJ1-1	TGTGCCAGCAGTTTAGGGGCAGGGGGCGTACCTGAAGCTTTCTTT	CASSLGAGGVPEAFF
NA	NA	TRBV28	TRBJ1-6	TGTGCCAGCAGTACCGGGACAAACTCACCCCTCCACTTT	CASSTGTNSPLHF
NA	NA	TRBV6-1	TRBJ2-7	TGTGCCAGCATCGAACCAAACCGGGTCGGCGAGCAGTACTTC	CASIEPNRVGEQYF
NA	NA	TRBV28	TRBJ2-3	TGTGCCAGCAGTTTAGTCCGTTTCACAGATACGCAGTATTTT	CASSLVRFTDTQYF
NA	NA	TRBV7-9	TRBJ1-1	TGTGCCAGCGGCCCCACCGGGGGAGGCACTGAAGCTTTCTTT	CASGPTGGGTEAFF
NA	TRBD2	TRBV6-5	TRBJ2-1	TGTGCCAGCAGTTACTCGACTAGCGACTACAATGAGCAGTTCTTC	CASSYSTSDYNEQFF
NA	NA	TRBV7-9	TRBJ1-1	TGTGCCAGCCATTTGAACACTGAAGCTTTCTTT	CASHLNTEAFF
NA	NA	TRBV9	TRBJ2-3	TGTGCCAGCAGCACGACAGCCACAGATACGCAGTATTTT	CASSTTATDTQYF
NA	NA	TRBV4-1	TRBJ1-1	TGCGCCAGCAGCCACCGGTCGATGGACAGCATGAACACTGAAGCTTTCTTT	CASSHRSMDSMNTEAFF
NA	NA	TRBV28	TRBJ1-1	TGTGCCAGCCAACCGAATAGACAGAACACTGAAGCTTTCTTT	CASQPNRQNTEAFF
once	NA	TRBV9	TRBJ2-3	TGTGCCAGCAGCGTAGGGGCCGACAGTGGTACGCAGTATTTT	CASSVGADSGTQYF
NA	NA	TRBV28	TRBJ2-2	TGTGCCAGCAGTAGCCCAGAGGGTGGAGGGGCTATTTACACCGGGGAGCTGTTTTTT	CASSSPEGGGAIYTGELFF
NA	TRBD2	TRBV4-1	TRBJ2-5	TGCGCCAGCAGCCAAGGTCGGGAGGTTGAGACCCAGTACTTC	CASSQGREVETQYF
NA	NA	TRBV11-2	TRBJ2-3	TGTGCCAGCAGCGCAATACGGACAACTAGCACAGATACGCAGTATTTT	CASSAIRTTSTDTQYF
NA	NA	TRBV7-9	TRBJ2-2	TGTGCCAGCACAAACAAGGCCACCGGGGAGCTGTTTTTT	CASTNKATGELFF
NA	NA	TRBV5-4	TRBJ2-2	TGTGCCAGCAGCTTGGGCCCTGCTACCGGGGAGCTGTTTTTT	CASSLGPATGELFF